These 7 T cell receptor beta chains were sequenced from one sample in a study of T cell responses to AZD1222 COVID-19 vaccine. The table came from immunoSEQ multiplex PCR; TCRdb's copy has only in-frame clones and leaves some out. The table includes roughly 150,000 clones, approximately 91% detected once. The source was peripheral blood, collected 28 days after the second AZD1222 dose. The source is an adult who received the AZD1222 COVID-19 vaccine.

The chain employs TRBV21-1 and TRBJ2-7. TRBV21-1 is shown as a pseudogene. The CDR3 has 15 amino acids. This CDR3 reads CASSKDPPSPDEQYF. In DNA form, the CDR3 reads TGTGCCAGCAGCAAAGACCCTCCCTCTCCCGACGAGCAGTACTTC.

This sequence joins TRBV7-2 and TRBJ1-6, with D possibly matching TRBD1 (5 bases). The CDR3 covers 15 residues. Per germline, CDR1 SGHTA and CDR2 FQGNSA. Deletions cut 3 bases from V and 5 bases from J, with 11 bases between. CDR3 sequence reads: CASSFSAGHNSPLHF. The CDR3, as DNA: TGTGCCAGCAGCTTTTCGGCAGGGCATAATTCACCCCTCCACTTT. Filled out from reference TRBV7-2 and TRBJ1-6, the complete variable domain reads GAGVSQSPSNKVTEKGKDVELRCDPISGHTALYWYRQSLGQGLEFLIYFQGNSAPDKSGLPSDRFSAERTGGSVSTLTIQRTQQEDSAVYLCASSFSAGHNSPLHFGNGTRLTVT.

V is TRBV11-2 and J is TRBJ2-3; 8 bases line up with TRBD1. The CDR3 length is 15 residues. V trimming: 4 bases; J trimming: 2 bases; junction bases outside the gene matches: 5. In germline, CDR1 is SGHAT, CDR2 FQNNGV. This chain's CDR3 is CASSYADRDTDTQYF. CDR3 DNA: TGTGCCAGCAGCTACGCGGACAGGGACACAGATACGCAGTATTTT.

The chain uses TRBV5-1 and TRBJ2-7, with no clear D. The CDR3 extends over 14 amino acids. Germline V lookup: CDR1 SGHRS, CDR2 YFSETQ. V was shortened by 4 bases and J by 4 bases, with 15 bases between the two germline ends. The CDR3 protein is CASSKATDWYEQYF. CDR3 bases: TGCGCCAGCAGCAAGGCGACGGATTGGTACGAGCAGTACTTC.

This clone was observed once. V and J are TRBV27 and TRBJ1-5; D uncertain. The V gene's germline CDR1 is MNHEY and CDR2 SMNVEV (reference sequence). The ends were cut back, 6 bases at V and 5 bases at J, with 11 bases in the middle. The CDR3 covers 13 residues. As DNA, the CDR3 is TGTGCCAGCAGACCTCGCCAAGATCAGCCCCAGCATTTT. It is translated as CASRPRQDQPQHF.

This clone was observed once. This sequence joins TRBV7-2 and TRBJ2-1; 10 nucleotides line up with TRBD2. The V and J ends lost 3 bases and 4 bases, in that order; junction bases with no gene match: 3. Per the germline V gene, CDR1 is SGHTA and CDR2 is FQGNSA. The CDR3 runs to 15 residues. CDR3 amino acids: CASSFSGRDYNEQFF. The CDR3 coding sequence is TGTGCCAGCAGCTTCAGCGGGAGGGATTACAATGAGCAGTTCTTC.

The chain is built from TRBV15 and TRBJ2-1; 7 nucleotides match TRBD2. The CDR3 is 22 residues long. CDR1 and CDR2 (germline): LNHNV, YYDKDF (reference sequence). J was trimmed by 0 bases and V by 5 bases; bases with no gene match: 25. DNA of the CDR3: TGTGCCACCAGCGCATCATCGATCGGGGAGGGTGTGTTTAAGGGCTCCTACAATGAGCAGTTCTTC. Translated: CATSASSIGEGVFKGSYNEQFF.